One and the same sample provided the 31 T cell receptor beta chains below, sequenced in a study of CD8+CD57+ T cells in acquired aplastic anemia. According to the study, genomic DNA was the template for TCR beta VDJ and CDR3 profiling. TCRdb passed the reads through MiXCR, listing each CDR3 protein once. The sample includes 40,000 to 50,000 distinct CDR3 sequences, about two thirds seen only once; the top ten take under 40%. The sample taken for sequencing was sorted CD4+, CD8+, or CD8+CD57+ T cells (not recorded which) from PBMCs. The receptor set was obtained from a human donor in good health, serving as a control.

Notes on this clonotype: Its ends do not fully match the called genes, so a read error is possible. The genes are TRBV25-1 and TRBJ2-2, with D tentatively TRBD2 (6 bases). This CDR3 is 15 amino acids long. Germline CDR1 is MGHDK and CDR2 is SYGVNS. This chain's CDR3 is CACSDLEGYTGELFF. The DNA of the CDR3 is TGTGCCTGCAGTGATCTGGAGGGGTACACCGGGGAGCTGTTTTTT.

V usage is TRBV29-1 and J usage is TRBJ2-3; 10 bases are shared with TRBD1. Germline loops: CDR1 SQVTM, CDR2 ANQGSEA. J gave up 0 bases and V 6 bases, and 3 bases lay outside the gene matches. The CDR3 is 14 residues long. CDR3: CSVDRGLSTDTQYF. DNA of the CDR3: TGCAGCGTCGACAGGGGGCTAAGCACAGATACGCAGTATTTT.

This clonotype was seen more than once but under ten times. This CDR3 reads CSVEKGHSNQPQHF. Here the CDR3 DNA reads TGCAGCGTTGAAAAAGGTCACAGCAATCAGCCCCAGCATTTT. The J gene is TRBJ1-5, the V gene TRBV29-1, with D unclear. The germline CDR1 and CDR2 sequences are SQVTM and ANQGSEA. The V end lost 2 bases, the J end lost 1 base, and 9 bases lay between the germline ends. The CDR3 covers 14 residues.

The chain carries TRBV6-1 and TRBJ2-7, with D possibly called TRBD1 or TRBD2 (5 bases each). Germline V gene lookup returns CDR1 MNHNS and CDR2 SASEGT. The ends were cut back, 4 bases at V and 2 bases at J, with 15 bases in the middle. CDR3 size: 15 residues. CDR3 nucleotide sequence: TGTGCCAGCAGTGTTACAGGTTCGGGAACCTACGAGCAGTACTTC. Amino acid sequence: CASSVTGSGTYEQYF.

At least ten counts were recorded for this clonotype. At one boundary the junction diverges from the germline segment, which might be a read error. The gene calls are TRBV6-1 and TRBJ2-7; a weak D match, TRBD1 (6 bases). CDR1 is MNHNS, CDR2 SASEGT, per germline. The CDR3 has 15 residues. The CDR3 nucleotides read TGTGCCAGCAGCGAAGACAGGTTAAGCTCCTACGAGCAGTACTTC. This sequence encodes CASSEDRLSSYEQYF.

This clonotype was recorded once. The CDR3 coding sequence is TGTGCCAGCAGCCCCGAAGGCCGTACTAACTATGGCTACACCTTC. It is translated as CASSPEGRTNYGYTF. The chain links TRBV11-2 to TRBJ1-2; the D is unclear. The germline V gene has CDR1 SGHAT and CDR2 FQNNGV. V lost 5 bases to trimming and J lost 0 bases, with 13 bases between them. CDR3 size: 15 residues.

This clonotype was recorded once. The V and J genes are TRBV20-1 and TRBJ1-5; weak D call: TRBD1 (5 bases). Deletions cut 0 bases from V and 4 bases from J, with 10 bases between. CDR3 length: 14 residues. Looked up from germline, CDR1 is DFQATT and CDR2 is SNEGSKA (reference sequence). CDR3 sequence reads: CSARDKQGNQPQHF. As DNA, the CDR3 is TGCAGTGCTAGAGATAAGCAGGGTAATCAGCCCCAGCATTTT.

V is TRBV10-3 and J is TRBJ2-7, with TRBD2 matching over 7 bases. This CDR3 region has 15 residues. Germline CDR1 reads ENHRY; CDR2 reads SYGVKD. Trimming took 4 bases from V and 0 from J; bases not matched to a gene: 6. For the CDR3, the DNA is TGTGCCATCAGTGGGGAGGCGGGGGACTCCTACGAGCAGTACTTC. Its protein product is CAISGEAGDSYEQYF.

The sample holds one count of this clonotype. The V gene is TRBV7-9, the J gene TRBJ1-2; TRBD1 might be the D (5 bases). The CDR3 runs to 12 residues. V was cut by 7 bases and J by 4 bases, with 10 bases left in between. Germline V gene sequence: CDR1 SEHNR, CDR2 FQNEAQ (reference sequence). The CDR3 reads CASNDRTYGYTF. CDR3 nucleotides: TGTGCCAGCAATGACAGAACCTATGGCTACACCTTC.

About this clonotype: The junction differs from germline at one of its ends, possibly a read error. J is TRBJ1-5 and V is TRBV11-2; the D is unclear. This CDR3 is built from 15 residues. Germline CDR1 SGHAT, CDR2 FQNNGV. The CDR3 DNA sequence: TGTGTCAGCAGCTCTTCGCCGGGTAGCAATCAGCCCCAGCATTTT. This gives the protein CVSSSSPGSNQPQHF.

DNA for the CDR3: TGTGCCAGCAGTGAATCCTTCAGGGTCCCTAATTCACCCCTCCACTTT. Its translation is CASSESFRVPNSPLHF. The chain combines TRBV2 with TRBJ1-6, with D perhaps TRBD1 (5 bases). Trimming took 2 bases from V and 6 from J, leaving 14 bases between them. This CDR3 is built from 16 residues. Germline V gene data show CDR1 as SNHLY and CDR2 as FYNNEI.

This clonotype showed up many times. V usage is TRBV27 and J usage is TRBJ1-1, with D hard to call. Looked up from germline, CDR1 is MNHEY and CDR2 is SMNVEV (reference sequence). The CDR3 spans 14 residues. V was trimmed by 5 bases and J by 7 bases, leaving 17 bases between them. CDR3 in DNA: TGTGCCAGCAGTCCAGTATACCGGGAGTTTGAAGCTTTCTTT. It is translated as CASSPVYREFEAFF.

CDR3 bases: TGTGCCAGTAGTCCTCGGGACAGGGAGGTCTATGGCTACACCTTC. Encoded protein: CASSPRDREVYGYTF. This sequence joins TRBV19 and TRBJ1-2, with 9 bases aligning to TRBD1. Germline trimming cut 5 bases from V and 4 bases from J; bases unmatched to any gene: 8. Looked up from germline, CDR1 is LNHDA and CDR2 is SQIVND (reference sequence). This CDR3 has 15 residues. The complete variable domain, with remaining parts taken from reference TRBV19 and TRBJ1-2, reads DGGITQSPKYLFRKEGQNVTLSCEQNLNHDAMYWYRQDPGQGLRLIYYSQIVNDFQKGDIAEGYSVSREKKESFPLTVTSAQKNPTAFYLCASSPRDREVYGYTFGSGTRLTVV.

This clonotype was recorded a few times. The V gene is TRBV10-3, the J gene TRBJ2-7; D might be TRBD2 (6 bases). CDR3 length: 14 residues. CDR1 is ENHRY and CDR2 is SYGVKD in the germline V gene. Trimming removed 4 bases at V and 1 base at J, with 11 bases between. The CDR3 nucleotides read TGTGCCATCAGTGTGGGGACTCTGTCCTACGAGCAGTACTTC. Translated: CAISVGTLSYEQYF.

This clonotype was observed many times. At one boundary the junction diverges from the germline segment, which might be a read error. This rearrangement joins TRBV7-9 to TRBJ2-1; maybe TRBD2 (6 bases). The CDR3 is 11 amino acids. Germline V gene lookup returns CDR1 SEHNR and CDR2 FQNEAQ (reference sequence). This CDR3 reads CASSLAGEQFF. The CDR3 DNA follows: TGCGCCAGCAGCTTGGCGGGGGAGCAGTTCTTC.

This sequence joins TRBV19 and TRBJ2-5; TRBD1 matches at 7 bases. Germline CDR1 is LNHDA and CDR2 is SQIVND (reference sequence). Trimming cost V 3 bases and J 1 base; bases outside gene matches: 5. CDR3 length equals 15 residues. In DNA form, the CDR3 reads TGTGCCAGTAGTATCCGACAGGGTGGCCAAGAGACCCAGTACTTC. The encoded protein is CASSIRQGGQETQYF. The full variable domain, completed using reference TRBV19 and TRBJ2-5, is DGGITQSPKYLFRKEGQNVTLSCEQNLNHDAMYWYRQDPGQGLRLIYYSQIVNDFQKGDIAEGYSVSREKKESFPLTVTSAQKNPTAFYLCASSIRQGGQETQYFGPGTRLLVL.

The gene calls are TRBV6-1 and TRBJ1-2; 8 bases agree with TRBD1. The CDR3 totals 16 residues. CDR1 and CDR2 from the germline V gene are MNHNS and SASEGT. Trimming took 7 bases from V and 2 from J; bases not matched to a gene: 12. The CDR3 region is CASTETRGQINYGYTF. For the CDR3, the DNA is TGTGCCAGCACCGAGACCAGGGGGCAGATAAACTATGGCTACACCTTC.

The chain couples TRBV2 to TRBJ2-2; D is uncertain. This CDR3 has 12 residues. The germline V gene has CDR1 SNHLY and CDR2 FYNNEI. V was cut by 4 bases and J by 4 bases, with 4 bases left in between. The CDR3 DNA sequence: TGTGCCAGCAGTGCCGGCACCGGGGAGCTGTTTTTT. As protein: CASSAGTGELFF.

This clonotype was detected a few times. The V and J genes are TRBV7-8 and TRBJ2-5; TRBD1 agrees at 10 bases. This CDR3 contains 15 residues. Per the germline V gene, CDR1 is SGHVS and CDR2 is FQNEAQ. After removal of 0 bases from V and 10 bases from J, the junction contained 8 bases not matched to a gene. CDR3 in amino acids: CASSLALGTGVSQYF. CDR3 nucleotide sequence: TGTGCCAGCAGCTTAGCCCTAGGGACAGGGGTGAGCCAGTACTTC.

This clonotype was counted once. The chain recombines TRBV2 with TRBJ1-1; no clear D gene. The CDR3 sequence is 12 residues long. In germline, CDR1 is SNHLY, CDR2 FYNNEI. V was clipped by 6 bases and J by 3 bases, with 8 bases between them. The CDR3 DNA reads as TGTGCCAGCAGCACCACGGACACTGAAGCTTTCTTT. This gives the protein CASSTTDTEAFF.

J is TRBJ1-2 and V is TRBV19; 8 nucleotides match TRBD1. Per the germline V gene, CDR1 is LNHDA and CDR2 is SQIVND (reference sequence). This CDR3 comprises 15 residues. V gave up 6 bases and J gave up 4 bases; unmatched junction bases: 10. The CDR3 DNA follows: TGTGCCAGTAGGAAGGACAGGGATCCTCTCTATGGCTACACCTTC. As protein: CASRKDRDPLYGYTF.

This clonotype was recorded a few times. V is TRBV9 and J is TRBJ1-6, with no clear D. Trimming removed 0 bases at V and 4 bases at J, with 5 bases between. This CDR3 has 14 residues. Per the germline V gene, CDR1 is SGDLS and CDR2 is YYNGEE. CDR3 in DNA: TGTGCCAGCAGCGTAGTAGAGTATAATTCACCCCTCCACTTT. This translates into CASSVVEYNSPLHF.

Sample share makes this clonotype medium-sized. V and J are TRBV10-3 and TRBJ2-1; TRBD1 matches at 8 bases. This CDR3 region has 15 residues. Germline V gene sequence: CDR1 ENHRY, CDR2 SYGVKD. The trim removed 6 bases at V and 8 bases at J, leaving 12 bases unmatched. The CDR3 region has the DNA TGTGCCATCAGACCCGAGCAGACAGGGGCCGATGAGCAGTTCTTC. The encoded protein is CAIRPEQTGADEQFF.

The chain links TRBV11-2 to TRBJ2-3; 10 bases match TRBD1. Germline loops: CDR1 SGHAT, CDR2 FQNNGV. Trimming took 4 bases from V and 5 from J; bases not matched to a gene: 6. The CDR3 is 15 amino acids. As DNA, the CDR3 is TGTGCCAGCAGCTCCCCGACAGGGGGCAAAGATACGCAGTATTTT. The encoded protein is CASSSPTGGKDTQYF.

Notes on this clonotype: Sequence at one end of the junction differs from germline and may be a read error. This chain joins TRBV10-3 and TRBJ1-5; D uncertain. Looked up from germline, CDR1 is ENHRY and CDR2 is SYGVKD. CDR3 length: 13 residues. The CDR3 protein is CASSAGTNQPQHF. CDR3 nucleotides: TGTGCCAGCAGTGCCGGCACCAATCAGCCCCAGCATTTT.

This clonotype was seen more than once but under ten times. The rearrangement uses TRBV24-1 and TRBJ2-7; 9 bases align to TRBD1. The V gene's germline CDR1 is KGHDR and CDR2 SFDVKD. Trimming took 4 bases from V and 4 from J; bases not matched to a gene: 4. The CDR3 consists of 14 residues. CDR3 in DNA: TGTGCCACCAGTGACCCGGGACAGGGATACGAGCAGTACTTC. Translation gives CATSDPGQGYEQYF.

The genes are TRBV7-9 and TRBJ1-2; TRBD1 aligns across 8 bases. This CDR3 has 13 amino acids. Trimming took 6 bases from V and 6 from J; bases not matched to a gene: 6. Germline V lookup: CDR1 SEHNR, CDR2 FQNEAQ (reference sequence). The CDR3 nucleotides are TGTGCCAGCAGTTCCGAGACAGGGGATGGCTACACCTTC. Translation gives CASSSETGDGYTF.

V is TRBV7-9 and J is TRBJ1-2; no reliable D call. Trimming cost V 1 base and J 4 bases, with 13 bases left between them. This CDR3 contains 15 residues. Looked up from germline, CDR1 is SEHNR and CDR2 is FQNEAQ (reference sequence). The CDR3 is CASSLEDSSSYGYTF. For the CDR3, the DNA is TGTGCCAGCAGCTTAGAAGATAGCTCTAGCTATGGCTACACCTTC.

The rearrangement joins TRBV19 to TRBJ1-6, with D uncertain. There are 13 residues in the CDR3. Germline V gene lookup returns CDR1 LNHDA and CDR2 SQIVND (reference sequence). The germline V and J ends were trimmed by 9 bases and 7 bases, with 13 bases remaining between them. CDR3 nucleotide sequence: TGTGCCAGCATGAACAGTGGGAATTCACCCCTCCACTTT. This codes for CASMNSGNSPLHF.

The chain recombines TRBV14 with TRBJ2-5, with D possibly being TRBD2 (5 bases). Trimming shortened V by 4 bases and J by 5 bases, and 8 bases separated the two germline ends. Germline-derived CDR1 and CDR2 are SGHDN and FVKESK. This CDR3 has 12 residues. CDR3 nucleotides: TGTGCCAGCAGCCGGGAGTGGGAGACCCAGTACTTC. It is translated as CASSREWETQYF.

This clonotype rates as medium-sized (0.01 to 0.1%). The chain employs TRBV10-2 and TRBJ1-1, with D tentatively TRBD1 (5 bases). CDR1 is WSHSY, CDR2 SAAADI, per germline. The CDR3 runs 15 residues. The V end lost 1 base, the J end lost 7 bases, and 16 bases lay between the germline ends. The CDR3, as DNA: TGCGCCAGCAGTGAGTTACGACTGGGGGGTGATGAAGCTTTCTTT. Translation: CASSELRLGGDEAFF.